This T cell receptor beta chain was profiled in a study of OX40 agonist ivuxolimab in advanced cancers. The data were produced by immunoSEQ multiplex PCR, yet TCRdb's version contains in-frame clones alone and is incomplete. This sample has some 86,000 clones, with about 90% found just once. V dropped 1 base and J dropped 8 bases, with 27 bases sitting between them. Per the germline V gene, CDR1 is SGHRS and CDR2 is YFSETQ. This CDR3 spans 18 amino acids. The sequence derives from an adult with an advanced solid tumor such as melanoma, head and neck, liver or kidney cancer. The sample in question was CD4+ or CD8+ T cells sorted from blood, obtained in a trial of the OX40 agonist ivuxolimab. The V call is TRBV5-1, the J call TRBJ2-5, with a tentative D call TRBD2 (6 bases). CDR3 coding DNA: TGCGCCAGCAGCTTGTTGGGTAACGTCGGGGGTCCTGATCGTACCCAGTACTTC. It translates to CASSLLGNVGGPDRTQYF.